Below, 27 T cell receptor beta chains from the same sample are listed, as sequenced in a study of blood T cell repertoires in COVID-19. Data came from immunoSEQ multiplex PCR; TCRdb stores just in-frame clones and leaves some out. The sample shows more than 95,000 clones, nearly 90% of them seen only once. The specimen sequenced was peripheral blood. Source of these receptors: a man between 50 and 59 years old in a cohort sampled during active COVID-19.

This chain links TRBV12-5 with TRBJ2-1, with D perhaps TRBD1 (6 bases). The CDR3 spans 18 residues. Germline V gives CDR1 LGHNT, CDR2 FRNRAP. V lost 4 bases to trimming and J lost 5 bases, with 24 bases between them. DNA for the CDR3: TGTGCTAGTGGTTCGGCACCCAAACAGGGTTTTGAGGACAATGAGCAGTTCTTC. Translated, it gives CASGSAPKQGFEDNEQFF.

The J gene is TRBJ1-4, the V gene TRBV11-2; D may be TRBD1 (5 bases). The V end lost 0 bases, the J end lost 10 bases, and 12 bases lay between the germline ends. This CDR3 spans 14 amino acids. CDR1 SGHAT and CDR2 FQNNGV come from the germline V gene. The CDR3 bases are TGTGCCAGCAGCTTAGAGGGACTCATCGGAAAACTGTTTTTT. Its translation is CASSLEGLIGKLFF.

This sequence joins TRBV4-3 and TRBJ2-1, with TRBD1 matching over 7 bases. The CDR3 has 16 residues. From germline, CDR1 is LGHNA and CDR2 YSLEER. J was trimmed by 2 bases and V by 0 bases; bases with no gene match: 4. For the CDR3, the DNA is TGCGCCAGCAGCCAAGAAACAGGGGTACCCTACAATGAGCAGTTCTTC. Protein: CASSQETGVPYNEQFF.

V usage is TRBV5-6 and J usage is TRBJ2-7, with a tentative D call TRBD1 (5 bases). The CDR3 length is 15 residues. Trimming took off 3 bases at V and 5 bases at J, with 18 bases between the two ends. Germline V gives CDR1 SGHDT, CDR2 YYEEEE. The CDR3 DNA sequence: TGTGCCAGCAGCTATGATCGTGGGGCTAGGAACGAGCAGTACTTC. It is translated as CASSYDRGARNEQYF.

The genes are TRBV5-4 and TRBJ2-2, with 8 positions matching TRBD1. CDR1 is SGHNT, CDR2 YYREEE, per germline (reference sequence). The J segment lost 3 bases and the V segment lost 4 bases, leaving 2 bases of the junction unmatched. The CDR3 extends over 14 amino acids. CDR3 nucleotides: TGTGCCAGCAGCCGGGACAGGCACACCGGGGAGCTGTTTTTT. Its protein product is CASSRDRHTGELFF.

The rearrangement uses TRBV9 and TRBJ2-5, with 10 positions matching TRBD2. The germline V gene has CDR1 SGDLS and CDR2 YYNGEE. The CDR3 loop spans 15 amino acids. After removal of 2 bases from V and 1 base from J, the junction contained 2 bases not matched to a gene. The CDR3 reads CASSVSGGAQETQYF. In DNA form, the CDR3 reads TGTGCCAGCAGCGTCAGCGGGGGGGCCCAAGAGACCCAGTACTTC.

In its sample, this clone was seen a few times. The chain has TRBV5-1 and TRBJ1-1; D call uncertain. The germline CDR1 and CDR2 sequences are SGHRS and YFSETQ. V lost 4 bases and J 1 base, leaving 14 bases between the germline ends. The CDR3 sequence is 15 residues long. The DNA of the CDR3 is TGCGCCAGCAGCGGAGGAGGGTCTTCGAACACTGAAGCTTTCTTT. Translated: CASSGGGSSNTEAFF.

V is TRBV6-4 and J is TRBJ1-1; 7 bases fit TRBD1. V was clipped by 5 bases and J by 8 bases; unmatched bases: 14. The CDR3 is 15 residues long. Per the germline V gene, CDR1 is MRHNA and CDR2 is SNTAGT. CDR3: CASSLKPGTALEAFF. In DNA, the CDR3 is TGTGCCAGCAGTCTAAAACCCGGGACAGCATTAGAAGCTTTCTTT.

In its sample, this clone was seen a few times. V is TRBV21-1 and J is TRBJ2-5; the D call TRBD2 from the table was never checked on the DNA. TRBV21-1 is a documented pseudogene. The CDR3 contains 16 residues. Here the CDR3 reads CASSAPSGGYQETQYF. The CDR3 coding sequence is TGTGCCAGCAGCGCCCCTAGCGGGGGTTACCAAGAGACCCAGTACTTC.

This clone has a single count. The gene calls are TRBV19 and TRBJ2-6; 7 bases are shared with TRBD2. This CDR3 has 15 residues. From germline, CDR1 is LNHDA and CDR2 SQIVND (reference sequence). The junction had 2 bases not matched to a gene; V was cut back by 6 bases and J by 0 bases. The DNA for the CDR3 is TGTGCCAGTAGCCGCGGGGGCTCTGGGGCCAACGTCCTGACTTTC. This gives the protein CASSRGGSGANVLTF. Based on the CDR3 plus reference TRBV19 and TRBJ2-6, the full variable domain is DGGITQSPKYLFRKEGQNVTLSCEQNLNHDAMYWYRQDPGQGLRLIYYSQIVNDFQKGDIAEGYSVSREKKESFPLTVTSAQKNPTAFYLCASSRGGSGANVLTFGAGSRLTVL.

This sequence joins TRBV13 and TRBJ1-3; TRBD1 matches at 10 bases. CDR3 size: 17 residues. CDR1 PRHDT and CDR2 FYEKMQ come from the germline V gene (reference sequence). V dropped 3 bases and J dropped 1; count of bases not matched to a gene: 6. The CDR3 DNA sequence: TGTGCCAGCAGCTTCCCCGGGACAGGGGCATCTGGAAACACCATATATTTT. It yields the protein CASSFPGTGASGNTIYF.

V gene TRBV2 combines with J gene TRBJ2-3; TRBD1 might be the D (7 bases). Germline V gene sequence: CDR1 SNHLY, CDR2 FYNNEI. Trimming removed 3 bases at V and 2 bases at J, with 18 bases between. This CDR3 is 17 amino acids long. Here the CDR3 reads CASSEGRGVRDTDTQYF. The CDR3 region has the DNA TGTGCCAGCAGTGAGGGCAGGGGGGTCAGGGACACAGATACGCAGTATTTT.

This clone was seen only once. The rearrangement uses TRBV19 and TRBJ1-2, with D possibly TRBD1 on 6 matching bases. V gave up 0 bases and J gave up 7 bases, with 15 bases separating them. Germline lookup yields CDR1 LNHDA and CDR2 SQIVND (reference sequence). The CDR3 runs 15 residues. CDR3 coding DNA: TGTGCCAGTAGTATAGATCTATTGAGAGGGGGTGGCTACACCTTC. This sequence encodes CASSIDLLRGGGYTF.

The sample holds one count of this clone. This chain links TRBV5-1 with TRBJ1-2; 9 nucleotides line up with TRBD1. CDR1 is SGHRS, CDR2 YFSETQ, per germline. This CDR3 has 15 residues. Trimming cost V 0 bases and J 8 bases; bases outside gene matches: 8. CDR3 nucleotide sequence: TGCGCCAGCAGCTTGGAGGGACAGGGTGCGGGGGGCTACACCTTC. This sequence encodes CASSLEGQGAGGYTF.

The genes are TRBV18 and TRBJ1-1; a weak D match, TRBD1 (6 bases). Trimming removed 1 base from V and 0 bases from J, with 9 bases in between. This CDR3 comprises 15 residues. The germline CDR1 and CDR2 sequences are KGHSH and LQKENI. For the CDR3, the DNA is TGTGCCAGCTCACCACGGGACACGATGAACACTGAAGCTTTCTTT. As protein: CASSPRDTMNTEAFF.

The V and J genes are TRBV21-1 and TRBJ2-7; the table's TRBD1 call for D was not verified on the DNA. TRBV21-1 represents a pseudogene. This CDR3 has 15 amino acids. The CDR3 bases are TGTGCCAGCAGCTCGAACAGACGCCTCTCCTACGAGCAGTACGTC. This gives the protein CASSSNRRLSYEQYV.

The rearrangement links TRBV10-3 to TRBJ1-6; 10 positions agree with TRBD1. From germline, CDR1 is ENHRY and CDR2 SYGVKD. V dropped 5 bases and J dropped 7; count of bases not matched to a gene: 5. This CDR3 has 15 residues. The CDR3 is CAISKTGQGNSPLHF. CDR3 nucleotide sequence: TGTGCCATCAGTAAGACGGGACAGGGGAATTCACCCCTCCACTTT.

This sequence joins TRBV6-1 and TRBJ1-2; 7 bases map to TRBD1. Germline V CDR1 and CDR2: MNHNS, SASEGT. V lost 2 bases to trimming and J lost 7 bases; unmatched junction nucleotides: 7. The CDR3 totals 14 residues. CDR3 nucleotide sequence: TGTGCCAGCAGTGAACTCGACAGGGATTGTGGCTACACCTTC. This codes for CASSELDRDCGYTF.

The rearrangement uses TRBV28 and TRBJ1-4, with D perhaps TRBD1 (6 bases). Germline V gene sequence: CDR1 MDHEN, CDR2 SYDVKM. Trimming removed 2 bases from V and 8 bases from J, with 18 bases in between. The CDR3 sequence is 16 residues long. The CDR3 DNA reads as TGTGCCAGCAGTTTAAGTCGAGCAGGGGATGGGGAAAAACTGTTTTTT. It codes for CASSLSRAGDGEKLFF.

This sequence joins TRBV28 and TRBJ2-6, with 10 bases lining up with TRBD1. Germline CDR1 MDHEN, CDR2 SYDVKM. The CDR3 totals 17 residues. Germline trimming cut 3 bases from V and 0 bases from J; bases unmatched to any gene: 2. CDR3 sequence: CASSLGQGTSGANVLTF. CDR3 coding DNA: TGTGCCAGCAGTTTGGGACAGGGGACCTCTGGGGCCAACGTCCTGACTTTC.

V gene TRBV4-2 combines with J gene TRBJ1-3; the D gene is possibly TRBD1 (5 bases). CDR3 length: 16 residues. V dropped 1 base and J dropped 0 bases, with 10 bases sitting between them. The germline gives CDR1 LGHNA, CDR2 YNFKEQ. CDR3 bases: TGTGCCAGCAGCCAAGGGGGCGGGGACTCTGGAAACACCATATATTTT. Translating it yields CASSQGGGDSGNTIYF.

In this sample, this clone turned up a few times. The chain recombines TRBV6-2 or TRBV6-3 with TRBJ1-5, with 8 bases lining up with TRBD1. CDR1 and CDR2 from the germline V gene are MNHEY and SVGEGT. J was trimmed by 0 bases and V by 5 bases; bases with no gene match: 12. CDR3 size: 18 residues. The CDR3 nucleotides are TGTGCCAGCAGTACTCTAACAGGGGGGATAAATAGCAATCAGCCCCAGCATTTT. Translating it yields CASSTLTGGINSNQPQHF.

The V gene is TRBV7-6, the J gene TRBJ2-3, with 8 bases matching TRBD2. Germline V gene lookup returns CDR1 SGHVS and CDR2 FNYEAQ. The CDR3 extends over 18 amino acids. Losses at the gene ends were 1 base for V and 0 bases for J; bases not matched to a gene: 9. The CDR3 spells CASSLEAGGAGSTDTQYF. The CDR3 DNA follows: TGTGCCAGCAGCTTAGAGGCGGGGGGCGCGGGTAGCACAGATACGCAGTATTTT.

The V call is TRBV5-5, the J call TRBJ2-3; 9 bases are shared with TRBD2. Germline loops: CDR1 SGHKS, CDR2 YYEKEE (reference sequence). V trimming: 0 bases; J trimming: 2 bases; junction bases outside the gene matches: 7. The CDR3 sequence is 17 residues long. In nucleotides, the CDR3 is TGTGCCAGCAGCTTGGTTTCTAGCGGGGCTCTCACAGATACGCAGTATTTT. As protein: CASSLVSSGALTDTQYF.

In this sample, this clone turned up a few times. The CDR3 nucleotides are TGTGCCAGCAGCCTAGATGCAGGGGGGAAAGGAAACACCATATATTTT. Translating gives CASSLDAGGKGNTIYF. V is TRBV7-2 and J is TRBJ1-3, with 7 bases that match TRBD1. This CDR3 spans 16 amino acids. Trimming at V came to 5 bases and at J to 4 bases, leaving 11 bases not matched to a gene. CDR1 is SGHTA, CDR2 FQGNSA, per germline.

The rearrangement links TRBV6-5 to TRBJ1-1; tentative D call: TRBD1 (5 bases). V was clipped by 0 bases and J by 5 bases, with 10 bases between them. The CDR3 is made up of 14 amino acids. CDR1 is MNHEY and CDR2 is SVGAGI in the germline V gene. CDR3 in DNA: TGTGCCAGCAGTTACTCGTCCAGGGTGACTGAAGCTTTCTTT. It translates to CASSYSSRVTEAFF.

The chain joins TRBV11-3 to TRBJ1-1; 7 positions match TRBD1. This CDR3 has 13 amino acids. The germline gives CDR1 SGHNT, CDR2 YENEEA. V was clipped by 0 bases and J by 6 bases; unmatched bases: 1. The CDR3 here is CASSLEGGSEAFF. The CDR3, as DNA: TGTGCCAGCAGCTTAGAAGGGGGCTCTGAAGCTTTCTTT.